This T cell receptor (beta chain) was found in a study of cytomegalovirus exposure and HLA in healthy donors. Notes on this clone: Its antigen is currently unknown.

Primers included in the PCR were 60 Vbeta and 13 Jbeta primers. TCRdb's copy holds only in-frame clones and misses some; the assay was immunoSEQ multiplex PCR. Recorded for this sample: about 52,000 clones. The study's findings and limits: Cytomegalovirus association was listed for about 160 TCR beta chains. A later analysis linked a missense variant in DCLRE1C to the trimming of TCR beta V and J genes.

Deletions cut 5 bases from V and 0 bases from J, with 14 bases between. The CDR3 totals 16 residues. Per germline, CDR1 SEHNR and CDR2 FQNEAQ (reference sequence). V gene TRBV7-9 combines with J gene TRBJ2-4, with D perhaps TRBD2 (5 bases). The clonotype originates from a woman aged 55-70 years in good health and CMV-seropositive. Sequencing was performed on PBMCs. As DNA, the CDR3 is TGTGCCAGCAGCCCCCGAGGAGGTAAAGCCAAAAACATTCAGTACTTC. Its translation is CASSPRGGKAKNIQYF. The whole variable domain, remainder taken from reference TRBV7-9 and TRBJ2-4, is DTGVSQNPRHKITKRGQNVTFRCDPISEHNRLYWYRQTLGQGPEFLTYFQNEAQLEKSRLLSDRFSAERPKGSFSTLEIQRTEQGDSAMYLCASSPRGGKAKNIQYFGAGTRLSVL.